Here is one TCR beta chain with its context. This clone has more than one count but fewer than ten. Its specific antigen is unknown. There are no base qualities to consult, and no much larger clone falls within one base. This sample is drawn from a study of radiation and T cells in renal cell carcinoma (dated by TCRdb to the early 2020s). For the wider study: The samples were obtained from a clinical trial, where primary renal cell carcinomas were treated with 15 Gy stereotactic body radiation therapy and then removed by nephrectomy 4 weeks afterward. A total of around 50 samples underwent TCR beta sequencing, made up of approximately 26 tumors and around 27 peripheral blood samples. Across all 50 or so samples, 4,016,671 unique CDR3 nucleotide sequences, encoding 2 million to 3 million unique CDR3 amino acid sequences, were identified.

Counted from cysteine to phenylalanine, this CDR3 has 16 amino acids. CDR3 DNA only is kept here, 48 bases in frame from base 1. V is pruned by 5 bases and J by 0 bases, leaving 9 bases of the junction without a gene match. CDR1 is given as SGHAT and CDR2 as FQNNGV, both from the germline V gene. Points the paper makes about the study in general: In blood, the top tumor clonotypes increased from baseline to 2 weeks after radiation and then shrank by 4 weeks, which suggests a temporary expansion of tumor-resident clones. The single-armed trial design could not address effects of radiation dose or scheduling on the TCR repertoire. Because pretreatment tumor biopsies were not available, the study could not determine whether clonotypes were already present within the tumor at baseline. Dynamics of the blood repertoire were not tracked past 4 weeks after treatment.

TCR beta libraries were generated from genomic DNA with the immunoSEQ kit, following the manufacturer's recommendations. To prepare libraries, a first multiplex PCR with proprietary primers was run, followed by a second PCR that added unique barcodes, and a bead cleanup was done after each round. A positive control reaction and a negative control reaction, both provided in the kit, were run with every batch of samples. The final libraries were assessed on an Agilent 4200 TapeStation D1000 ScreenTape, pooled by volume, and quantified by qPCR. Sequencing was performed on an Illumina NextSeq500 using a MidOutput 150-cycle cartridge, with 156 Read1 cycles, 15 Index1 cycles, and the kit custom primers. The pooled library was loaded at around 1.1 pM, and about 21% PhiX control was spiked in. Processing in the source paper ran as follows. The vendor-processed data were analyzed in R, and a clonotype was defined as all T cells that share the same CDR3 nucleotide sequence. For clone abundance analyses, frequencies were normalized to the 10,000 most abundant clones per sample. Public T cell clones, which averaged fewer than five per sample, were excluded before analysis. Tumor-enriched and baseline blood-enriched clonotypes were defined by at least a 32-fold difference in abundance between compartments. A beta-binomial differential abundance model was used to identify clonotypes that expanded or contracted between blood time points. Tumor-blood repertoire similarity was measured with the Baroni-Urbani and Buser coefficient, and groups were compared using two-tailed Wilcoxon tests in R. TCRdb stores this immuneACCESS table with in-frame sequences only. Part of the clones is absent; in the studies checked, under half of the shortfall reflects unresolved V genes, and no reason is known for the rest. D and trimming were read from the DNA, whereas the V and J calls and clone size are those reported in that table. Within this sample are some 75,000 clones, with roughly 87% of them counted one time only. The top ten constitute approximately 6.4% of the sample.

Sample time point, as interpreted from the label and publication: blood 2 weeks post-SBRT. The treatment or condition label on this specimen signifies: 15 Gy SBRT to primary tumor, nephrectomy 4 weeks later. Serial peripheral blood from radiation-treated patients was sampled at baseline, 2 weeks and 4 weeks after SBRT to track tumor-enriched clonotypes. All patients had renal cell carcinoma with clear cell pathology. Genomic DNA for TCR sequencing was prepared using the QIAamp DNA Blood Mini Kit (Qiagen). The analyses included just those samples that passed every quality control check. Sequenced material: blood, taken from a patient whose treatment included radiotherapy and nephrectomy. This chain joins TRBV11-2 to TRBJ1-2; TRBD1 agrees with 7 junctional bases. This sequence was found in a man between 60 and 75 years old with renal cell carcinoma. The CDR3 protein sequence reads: CASSPLRGPTNYGYTF. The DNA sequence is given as TGTGCCAGCAGCCCCTTGAGGGGGCCTACTAACTATGGCTACACCTTC.